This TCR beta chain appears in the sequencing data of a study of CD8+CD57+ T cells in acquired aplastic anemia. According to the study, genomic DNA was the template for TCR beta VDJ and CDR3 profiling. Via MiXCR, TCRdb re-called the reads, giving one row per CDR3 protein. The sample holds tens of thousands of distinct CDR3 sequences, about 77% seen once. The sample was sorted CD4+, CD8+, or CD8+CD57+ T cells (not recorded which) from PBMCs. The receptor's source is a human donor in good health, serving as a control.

The CDR3 sequence is CASSLVAGTGVNEQFF. The CDR3 DNA follows: TGTGCCAGCAGCTTAGTAGCGGGGACCGGGGTCAATGAGCAGTTCTTC. The chain couples TRBV7-3 to TRBJ2-1; 8 bases are a match to TRBD2. This CDR3 region has 16 residues. Germline V gene data show CDR1 as SGHTA and CDR2 as FQGTGA. The ends lost 2 bases at V and 6 bases at J; junction bases unmatched: 9.